This TCR beta chain is from a study of cytomegalovirus exposure and HLA in healthy donors. Study observations and caveats: TCR beta V- and J-gene trimming was later associated with a missense DCLRE1C variant. Previously analyzed data showed that most TCR beta V segments were productive at a frequency of about 90% or about 30%. It was in a later analysis that TCR association rates were seen to vary by HLA locus, highest for DRB1 and lowest for HLA-C. Rarity marked most TCR sequences, yet some public TCRs occurred in many donors.

This clone was recorded a few times. The antigen is unknown. Trimming stripped 4 bases from V and 4 bases from J, with 8 bases between. The CDR3 is 13 residues long. Germline CDR1 is LNHDA and CDR2 is SQIVND (reference sequence). PCR primers comprised 60 Vbeta and 13 Jbeta primers. The data were produced by immunoSEQ multiplex PCR, yet TCRdb's version contains in-frame clones alone and is incomplete. The repertoire holds over 100,000 clones, with less than 80% as singletons. The sequenced sample consisted of PBMCs. This chain joins TRBV19 and TRBJ2-1; D remains unclear. This receptor was identified in a woman aged 25-40 years in good health and CMV-seronegative. The CDR3 coding sequence is TGTGCCAGTAGTAGCACGGAGTACAATGAGCAGTTCTTC. The encoded protein is CASSSTEYNEQFF.